The next 23 T cell receptor beta chains were all read from a single sample in a study of CD8 T cells in Susac syndrome. Random hexamers were used to reverse transcribe the RNA input (about 0.5 to 1 ug). TCRdb reprocessed the immunoSEQ multiplex PCR reads with MiXCR, giving one entry per CDR3 protein. The sample lists 85,000 to 130,000 distinct CDR3 sequences; roughly 94% were seen once. The sequenced sample was CD8+ T cells from PBMCs. These TCRs come from a human donor with Susac syndrome.

This chain uses TRBV15 with TRBJ2-7; maybe TRBD1 (5 bases). V was cut by 3 bases and J by 1 base, with 13 bases left in between. Germline V gene sequence: CDR1 LNHNV, CDR2 YYDKDF (reference sequence). The CDR3 contains 15 residues. The DNA of the CDR3 is TGTGCCACCAGCAGGGAGACAGCCCCTTCCTACGAGCAGTACTTC. Translated: CATSRETAPSYEQYF.

The chain carries TRBV6-6 and TRBJ1-2; D is ambiguous. Germline values: CDR1 MNHNY, CDR2 SVGAGI (reference sequence). This CDR3 spans 10 amino acids. Trimming stripped 8 bases from V and 10 bases from J, with 11 bases between. The CDR3 region is CASGGRDYTF. The CDR3 coding sequence is TGTGCCAGCGGAGGGAGAGACTACACCTTC.

J is TRBJ2-2 and V is TRBV9; 9 bases line up with TRBD2. Germline loops: CDR1 SGDLS, CDR2 YYNGEE. The trim removed 4 bases at V and 4 bases at J, leaving 8 bases unmatched. This CDR3 has 16 amino acids. CDR3 protein: CASSPQGTSPTGELFF. Written as DNA, the CDR3 is TGTGCCAGCAGCCCACAAGGGACTAGCCCCACCGGGGAGCTGTTTTTT.

The chain recombines TRBV12-3 or TRBV12-4 with TRBJ1-1, with a possible D match to TRBD1 (5 bases). The V end was cut by 8 bases, the J end by 4 bases, with 14 bases between. The CDR3 covers 13 residues. The CDR3 DNA follows: TGTGCCAGCGGGCCCTGGGACTCCACTGAAGCTTTCTTT. It specifies CASGPWDSTEAFF.

The chain carries TRBV2 and TRBJ2-7; TRBD2 matches at 10 bases. Germline V lookup: CDR1 SNHLY, CDR2 FYNNEI. Trimming at V came to 5 bases and at J to 0 bases, leaving 7 bases not matched to a gene. This CDR3 is 16 amino acids long. CDR3 residues: CASSLTSGSSSYEQYF. CDR3 in DNA: TGTGCCAGCAGTCTGACTAGCGGGTCATCCTCCTACGAGCAGTACTTC.

The J gene is TRBJ2-3, the V gene TRBV9; D gene unclear. V was cut by 7 bases and J by 0 bases, with 12 bases left in between. This CDR3 has 14 residues. Germline assignment: CDR1 SGDLS and CDR2 YYNGEE. CDR3 amino acids: CASAPTLSTDTQYF. The CDR3 region has the DNA TGTGCCAGCGCACCGACCTTAAGCACAGATACGCAGTATTTT.

V is TRBV19 and J is TRBJ2-1; 14 nucleotides agree with TRBD2. From germline, CDR1 is LNHDA and CDR2 SQIVND (reference sequence). V dropped 10 bases and J dropped 10; count of bases not matched to a gene: 12. CDR3 length: 15 residues. The CDR3 here is CAIPLGTSGGKEQFF. CDR3 DNA sequence: TGTGCCATCCCCCTAGGGACTAGCGGGGGTAAAGAGCAGTTCTTC.

The genes are TRBV7-9 and TRBJ2-5, with D tentatively TRBD2 (6 bases). The CDR3 is 15 residues long. V shed 5 bases and J shed 4 bases, with 17 bases lying between them. Germline V gene sequence: CDR1 SEHNR, CDR2 FQNEAQ (reference sequence). This CDR3 is CASSPRDLGGETQYF. The CDR3 DNA reads as TGTGCCAGCAGCCCTAGGGACCTGGGAGGAGAGACCCAGTACTTC.

J is TRBJ2-1 and V is TRBV9; 7 bases align to TRBD2. V was pared by 1 base and J by 0 bases, with 4 bases of the junction left unmatched. From germline, CDR1 is SGDLS and CDR2 YYNGEE. The CDR3 has 16 amino acids. This CDR3 is CASSVYGGSSYNEQFF. The DNA of the CDR3 is TGTGCCAGCAGCGTATACGGGGGGAGCTCCTACAATGAGCAGTTCTTC.

This chain links TRBV20-1 with TRBJ1-3, with 9 bases identical to TRBD1. The germline V gene encodes CDR1 DFQATT and CDR2 SNEGSKA (reference sequence). The CDR3 is 15 residues long. The ends lost 0 bases at V and 7 bases at J; junction bases unmatched: 7. DNA for the CDR3: TGCAGTGCTAGAGATTTGGGACAGGGACAGAACACCATATATTTT. Translation: CSARDLGQGQNTIYF.

The chain is built from TRBV24-1 and TRBJ2-1; D is undetermined. The CDR3 runs to 11 residues. The germline CDR1 and CDR2 sequences are KGHDR and SFDVKD. With 7 bases removed from V and 6 bases from J, the gap between germline ends came to 6 bases. The CDR3 bases are TGTGCCACCAGGATTAGCAATGAGCAGTTCTTC. Amino acid sequence: CATRISNEQFF.

The chain has TRBV20-1 and TRBJ2-3; tentatively, D is TRBD2 (7 bases). V lost 3 bases to trimming and J lost 5 bases, with 18 bases between them. The germline V gene has CDR1 DFQATT and CDR2 SNEGSKA (reference sequence). The CDR3 length is 15 residues. The CDR3 protein is CSASDGGAGLDTQYF. DNA for the CDR3: TGCAGTGCTAGTGATGGGGGGGCGGGGTTAGATACGCAGTATTTT.

The CDR3 loop reads CASSLTFGIIPLTDYNEQFF. For the CDR3, the DNA is TGTGCCAGCAGCTTGACATTTGGTATCATCCCCTTAACCGACTACAATGAGCAGTTCTTC. The chain joins TRBV7-6 to TRBJ2-1, with D unresolved. CDR1 and CDR2 (germline): SGHVS, FNYEAQ. V was trimmed by 3 bases and J by 3 bases, leaving 27 bases between them. The CDR3 is 20 amino acids.

The J gene is TRBJ2-1, the V gene TRBV20-1; 10 nucleotides agree with TRBD2. Germline V CDR1 and CDR2: DFQATT, SNEGSKA (reference sequence). This CDR3 region has 14 residues. The J segment lost 5 bases and the V segment lost 5 bases, leaving 6 bases of the junction unmatched. CDR3 amino acids: CSALSGGAHNEQFF. The CDR3 nucleotides read TGCAGTGCTCTAAGCGGGGGGGCCCACAATGAGCAGTTCTTC.

This chain joins TRBV9 and TRBJ1-6; the D gene is possibly TRBD1 (5 bases). The CDR3 is 15 amino acids. Deletions cut 4 bases from V and 6 bases from J, with 14 bases between. Germline CDR1 and CDR2: SGDLS and YYNGEE. The CDR3 DNA follows: TGTGCCAGCAGCCCCCGGGGCTTGCCTAATTCACCCCTCCACTTT. This translates into CASSPRGLPNSPLHF.

A single count supports this clonotype. Here the CDR3 DNA reads TGTGCCAGTAGTATTATAGGGACGGGAACCGGGGAGCTGTTTTTT. Amino acid sequence: CASSIIGTGTGELFF. This chain joins TRBV19 and TRBJ2-2; D tentatively fits TRBD1 or TRBD2 (5 bases each). CDR3 length: 15 amino acids. Looked up from germline, CDR1 is LNHDA and CDR2 is SQIVND (reference sequence). Trimming pared 3 bases from V and 5 bases from J, leaving 13 bases between.

The chain is built from TRBV4-1 and TRBJ1-6; D gene unclear. The CDR3 extends over 14 amino acids. Trimming removed 0 bases from V and 6 bases from J, with 6 bases in between. Germline V gene data show CDR1 as MGHRA and CDR2 as YSYEKL. The CDR3 here is CASSQDLGNSPLHF. The CDR3, as DNA: TGCGCCAGCAGCCAAGATTTAGGTAATTCACCCCTCCACTTT.

This chain uses TRBV20-1 with TRBJ1-5; a weak D match, TRBD1 (5 bases). CDR3 size: 17 residues. Germline V gene data show CDR1 as DFQATT and CDR2 as SNEGSKA (reference sequence). V lost 6 bases to trimming and J lost 1 base, with 22 bases between them. The CDR3 sequence is CSALTGTVQASNQPQHF. In nucleotides, the CDR3 is TGCAGTGCGCTCACAGGAACGGTTCAGGCGAGCAATCAGCCCCAGCATTTT.

The J gene is TRBJ1-5, the V gene TRBV5-5; D is unclear. This CDR3 has 15 amino acids. Looked up from germline, CDR1 is SGHKS and CDR2 is YYEKEE (reference sequence). The V and J ends lost 0 bases and 3 bases respectively, with 10 bases between them. Here the CDR3 DNA reads TGTGCCAGCAGCTTGGTCGCGGGAGACAATCAGCCCCAGCATTTT. Residues: CASSLVAGDNQPQHF.

This chain connects TRBV4-1 to TRBJ2-1, with D perhaps matching TRBD1 or TRBD2 (5 bases each). Germline values: CDR1 MGHRA, CDR2 YSYEKL. Between the trimmed V and J ends, which lost 1 base and 6 bases, there was a span of 10 bases. This CDR3 is built from 14 residues. The CDR3 coding sequence is TGCGCCAGCAGCCAAGTGGGGGTTCGCAATGAGCAGTTCTTC. Translation: CASSQVGVRNEQFF.

J is TRBJ2-1 and V is TRBV7-3, with 7 bases matching TRBD2. J lost 8 bases, V lost 5 bases, and 12 bases had no gene match. The CDR3 extends over 15 amino acids. Germline CDR1 is SGHTA and CDR2 is FQGTGA. The CDR3 region is CASSPGLAGVDEQFF. CDR3 in DNA: TGTGCCAGCAGCCCCGGATTGGCGGGGGTCGATGAGCAGTTCTTC.

This clonotype has just one count. The chain joins TRBV3-1 to TRBJ2-5, with TRBD1 matching over 9 bases. The CDR3 consists of 15 residues. With 3 bases clipped from V and 5 bases from J, the junction kept 7 bases outside the gene matches. Germline V CDR1 and CDR2: LGHDT, YNNKEL (reference sequence). CDR3 in amino acids: CASSHEQGARETQYF. The CDR3 DNA is TGTGCCAGCAGCCATGAACAGGGGGCACGGGAGACCCAGTACTTC.

The CDR3 here is CASSPRDLTYEQYF. CDR3 sequence (DNA): TGTGCCAGCAGCCCACGAGACCTGACCTACGAGCAGTACTTC. V gene TRBV6-5 combines with J gene TRBJ2-7, with D hard to call. The length of the CDR3 is 14 residues. Per germline, CDR1 MNHEY and CDR2 SVGAGI. Trimming stripped 6 bases from V and 2 bases from J, with 14 bases between.